In its sample, the clone carrying this T cell receptor beta chain was seen a few times. Gene-specific TRAV and TRBV primers were used for first-strand cDNA, covering alpha and beta chains. The authors ran around 19 PCR cycles to amplify TCRs with a constant-region primer and V-primer adapter. TCRdb used MiXCR to reprocess the reads, holding one entry per CDR3 protein. The repertoire holds around 17,000 distinct CDR3 sequences, with 70% to 80% as singletons. This CDR3 comprises 14 residues. The ends were cut back, 0 bases at V and 4 bases at J, with 11 bases in the middle. Germline V CDR1 and CDR2: SGHRS, YFSETQ. These data are taken from a study of low-dose radiotherapy and immunotherapy resistance in tumors. About the research overall: Cohort 2 patients were irradiated with 1 Gy every two weeks, reaching 13 Gy over 26 weeks. Intravenous administration to patients comprised nivolumab at 240 mg every two weeks and ipilimumab at 1 mg/kg every six weeks.

The chain links TRBV5-1 to TRBJ2-7, with a tentative D call TRBD2 (5 bases). The source of this sequence is a human donor with advanced metastatic prostate, ovarian, gallbladder or colorectal cancer (not recorded which). This table probably holds off-target reads from a library built for another chain. The CDR3 coding sequence is TGCGCCAGCAGCTTGGGAGGGTTGGCGTACGAGCAGTACTTC. This encodes CASSLGGLAYEQYF.